These 26 T cell receptor beta chains came from one sample sequenced in a study of cytomegalovirus exposure and HLA in healthy donors. Profiling relied on immunoSEQ multiplex PCR, and the TCRdb table lists in-frame clones only, not all of them. The table shows roughly 230,000 clones, with about 90% occurring only once. The sequenced sample was PBMCs. The receptors here all came from a woman in her 30s in good health and CMV-seronegative.

J is TRBJ2-7 and V is TRBV29-1; 10 positions agree with TRBD1. CDR1 and CDR2 (germline): SQVTM, ANQGSEA. J was trimmed by 3 bases and V by 4 bases; bases with no gene match: 6. This CDR3 spans 14 amino acids. Here the CDR3 reads CSVVPGQGHYEQYF. The CDR3, as DNA: TGCAGCGTTGTCCCGGGACAGGGGCACTACGAGCAGTACTTC.

The V call is TRBV18, the J call TRBJ2-5; D perhaps matches TRBD1 (6 bases). The CDR3 extends over 15 amino acids. Trimming cost V 5 bases and J 2 bases, with 15 bases left between them. The germline gives CDR1 KGHSH, CDR2 LQKENI. This chain's CDR3 is CASSSTGPPQETQYF. In nucleotides, the CDR3 is TGTGCCAGCTCAAGTACAGGGCCTCCTCAAGAGACCCAGTACTTC.

The J gene is TRBJ2-7, the V gene TRBV11-2; possible D gene TRBD1, 6 bases. CDR1 and CDR2 (germline): SGHAT, FQNNGV. The CDR3 spans 15 residues. V was shortened by 2 bases and J by 3 bases, with 14 bases between the two germline ends. CDR3 sequence reads: CASSLLTGLNYEQYF. CDR3 DNA sequence: TGTGCCAGCAGCTTATTGACAGGCCTAAACTACGAGCAGTACTTC.

The chain couples TRBV7-9 to TRBJ2-5; no clear D. Trimming stripped 1 base from V and 4 bases from J, with 4 bases between. The CDR3 totals 12 residues. The germline gives CDR1 SEHNR, CDR2 FQNEAQ (reference sequence). CDR3: CASSLVGETQYF. The CDR3 DNA sequence: TGTGCCAGCAGCTTAGTGGGAGAGACCCAGTACTTC.

This clone was observed once. The V gene is TRBV25-1, the J gene TRBJ2-5; TRBD2 aligns across 7 bases. CDR1 and CDR2 from the germline V gene are MGHDK and SYGVNS. The CDR3 extends over 15 amino acids. The V gene end was trimmed by 4 bases and the J gene end by 3 bases; junction bases not matched to a gene: 8. The DNA of the CDR3 is TGTGCCAGCAGTGCCCCTCGGGGAGGGGAAGAGACCCAGTACTTC. Translated: CASSAPRGGEETQYF.

This chain links TRBV6-4 with TRBJ1-5, with D possibly TRBD1 on 5 matching bases. CDR1 and CDR2 from the germline V gene are MRHNA and SNTAGT. This CDR3 has 16 amino acids. The V gene lost 4 bases and the J gene lost 0 bases, with 13 bases spanning the gap. Here the CDR3 reads CASSGDPLYSNQPQHF. Here the CDR3 DNA reads TGTGCCAGCAGTGGGGACCCCTTATATAGCAATCAGCCCCAGCATTTT.

The V and J genes are TRBV7-7 and TRBJ2-5; 9 bases are a match to TRBD1. The length of the CDR3 is 15 residues. The V and J ends lost 5 bases and 4 bases, in that order; junction bases with no gene match: 8. Germline CDR1 is SSHAT and CDR2 is FNYEAQ (reference sequence). The chain's CDR3 is CASSQSRTGAETQYF. CDR3 coding DNA: TGTGCCAGCAGCCAAAGTAGGACAGGGGCAGAGACCCAGTACTTC.

The rearrangement links TRBV9 to TRBJ2-6, with a possible D match to TRBD2 (6 bases). Germline CDR1 reads SGDLS; CDR2 reads YYNGEE. The length of the CDR3 is 17 residues. The germline V and J ends were trimmed by 0 bases and 0 bases, with 10 bases remaining between them. CDR3 DNA: TGTGCCAGCAGCGTAGCTACCGGGAGCTCTGGGGCCAACGTCCTGACTTTC. Protein: CASSVATGSSGANVLTF.

V is TRBV6-1 and J is TRBJ2-2; no definite D call. CDR1 and CDR2 from the germline V gene are MNHNS and SASEGT. There are 16 residues in the CDR3. Deletions cut 2 bases from V and 1 base from J, with 11 bases between. The CDR3 spells CASSEFPGLNTGELFF. The DNA for the CDR3 is TGTGCCAGCAGTGAATTCCCAGGATTGAACACCGGGGAGCTGTTTTTT.

This chain connects TRBV19 to TRBJ2-7; D remains ambiguous. V lost 3 bases, J lost 2 bases, and 17 bases lay in between. CDR3 length: 16 residues. CDR1 is LNHDA, CDR2 SQIVND, per germline (reference sequence). The CDR3 protein is CASSMVFTETPYEQYF. The CDR3 DNA is TGTGCCAGTAGTATGGTCTTCACAGAGACGCCCTACGAGCAGTACTTC.

The chain is built from TRBV4-3 and TRBJ1-4; 9 bases agree with TRBD1. Germline-derived CDR1 and CDR2 are LGHNA and YSLEER. J was trimmed by 6 bases and V by 4 bases; bases with no gene match: 9. The CDR3 is made up of 16 amino acids. The chain's CDR3 is CASSPSLRQGDEKLFF. The CDR3 DNA reads TGCGCCAGCAGCCCAAGTCTCCGACAGGGGGATGAAAAACTGTTTTTT.

The chain employs TRBV28 and TRBJ1-2; TRBD1 might be the D (6 bases). The V end lost 5 bases, the J end lost 4 bases, and 8 bases lay between the germline ends. The germline V gene has CDR1 MDHEN and CDR2 SYDVKM. The CDR3 is made up of 12 amino acids. The DNA of the CDR3 is TGTGCCAGCAGTGCAGGGGTCTATGGCTACACCTTC. Its translation: CASSAGVYGYTF.

The chain recombines TRBV11-3 with TRBJ2-5; perhaps TRBD1 as D (6 bases). V lost 1 base and J 5 bases, leaving 11 bases between the germline ends. This CDR3 spans 14 amino acids. Germline V gene sequence: CDR1 SGHNT, CDR2 YENEEA. DNA for the CDR3: TGTGCCAGCAGCTTAGCCAGGGGACGGGAGACCCAGTACTTC. It specifies CASSLARGRETQYF.

V gene TRBV19 combines with J gene TRBJ2-4; D may be TRBD1 or TRBD2 (5 bases each). There are 16 residues in the CDR3. V was trimmed by 1 base and J by 0 bases, leaving 10 bases between them. Germline assignment: CDR1 LNHDA and CDR2 SQIVND (reference sequence). CDR3 nucleotide sequence: TGTGCCAGTAGTATAGGGGGGACCCTAGCCAAAAACATTCAGTACTTC. It codes for CASSIGGTLAKNIQYF.

This chain uses TRBV27 with TRBJ2-7; 8 bases are a match to TRBD2. With V trimmed by 6 bases and J by 3 bases, 7 bases remained unmatched. The CDR3 totals 14 residues. The germline V gene has CDR1 MNHEY and CDR2 SMNVEV (reference sequence). In nucleotides, the CDR3 is TGTGCCAGCAGGCCGGGGGGGGCCCTCTACGAGCAGTACTTC. Residues: CASRPGGALYEQYF.

J is TRBJ1-2 and V is TRBV28; D gene unclear. V was cut by 6 bases and J by 5 bases, with 13 bases left in between. The CDR3 is made up of 13 amino acids. The germline CDR1 and CDR2 sequences are MDHEN and SYDVKM. The CDR3 DNA is TGTGCCAGCAGCAGGTCGGGAGGGTATGGCTACACCTTC. The encoded protein is CASSRSGGYGYTF.

The chain uses TRBV9 and TRBJ2-7, with TRBD1 identical over 10 bases. The germline CDR1 and CDR2 sequences are SGDLS and YYNGEE. The CDR3 loop spans 17 amino acids. V shed 3 bases, J shed 5 bases, and the junction held 14 bases outside the gene matches. CDR3 DNA sequence: TGTGCCAGCAGCGCTAGACAGGGGGCTCCTCCTCTTGACGAGCAGTACTTC. Translated: CASSARQGAPPLDEQYF.

The rearrangement uses TRBV9 and TRBJ2-1; TRBD2 aligns across 11 bases. The CDR3 loop spans 19 amino acids. Germline V gene data show CDR1 as SGDLS and CDR2 as YYNGEE. Germline trimming cut 3 bases from V and 2 bases from J; bases unmatched to any gene: 13. The chain's CDR3 is CASSANTPASGGTYNEQFF. CDR3 sequence (DNA): TGTGCCAGCAGCGCCAACACCCCGGCTAGCGGGGGGACCTACAATGAGCAGTTCTTC.

V and J are TRBV6-1 and TRBJ2-7; D may be TRBD2 (6 bases). This CDR3 is built from 13 residues. Germline V gene data show CDR1 as MNHNS and CDR2 as SASEGT. Trimming removed 4 bases at V and 3 bases at J, with 10 bases between. CDR3 loop: CASSGTTIYEQYF. The DNA for the CDR3 is TGTGCCAGCAGTGGGACTACAATCTACGAGCAGTACTTC.

The gene calls are TRBV5-1 and TRBJ2-4; D assignment may be TRBD1 or TRBD2 (6 bases each). The CDR3 is 18 amino acids. Between the trimmed V and J ends, which lost 3 bases and 0 bases, there was a span of 19 bases. Germline lookup yields CDR1 SGHRS and CDR2 YFSETQ. Written as DNA, the CDR3 is TGCGCCAGCAGCTCGGAATGGGGGCGGGATCGAGCCAAAAACATTCAGTACTTC. This translates into CASSSEWGRDRAKNIQYF. Together with reference TRBV5-1 and TRBJ2-4, the CDR3 gives the full variable domain: KAGVTQTPRYLIKTRGQQVTLSCSPISGHRSVSWYQQTPGQGLQFLFEYFSETQRNKGNFPGRFSGRQFSNSRSEMNVSTLELGDSALYLCASSSEWGRDRAKNIQYFGAGTRLSVL.

This sequence joins TRBV4-1 and TRBJ2-7; the D gene is possibly TRBD2 (5 bases). This CDR3 region has 16 residues. Between the trimmed V and J ends, which lost 0 bases and 3 bases, there was a span of 15 bases. Per the germline V gene, CDR1 is MGHRA and CDR2 is YSYEKL. This chain's CDR3 is CASSQEGGLFNYEQYF. CDR3 DNA sequence: TGCGCCAGCAGCCAAGAAGGCGGACTTTTCAACTACGAGCAGTACTTC.

The V and J genes are TRBV27 and TRBJ1-1, with a possible D match to TRBD1 (5 bases). Trimming stripped 7 bases from V and 4 bases from J, with 16 bases between. The CDR3 is made up of 14 amino acids. CDR1 and CDR2 (germline): MNHEY, SMNVEV (reference sequence). The CDR3 here is CASTLRGAGTEAFF. DNA for the CDR3: TGTGCCAGCACTCTTAGGGGAGCGGGCACTGAAGCTTTCTTT.

V and J are TRBV7-6 and TRBJ2-2; 9 positions agree with TRBD2. This CDR3 is built from 16 residues. The V gene end was trimmed by 4 bases and the J gene end by 5 bases; junction bases not matched to a gene: 8. The germline gives CDR1 SGHVS, CDR2 FNYEAQ. This CDR3 reads CASSYPTSGATGELFF. CDR3 DNA: TGTGCCAGCAGCTACCCGACTAGCGGAGCGACCGGGGAGCTGTTTTTT.

This sequence joins TRBV6-1 and TRBJ1-1; unclear D gene. Trimming shortened V by 8 bases and J by 1 base, and 5 bases separated the two germline ends. The CDR3 spans 11 residues. The V gene's germline CDR1 is MNHNS and CDR2 SASEGT. CDR3 sequence reads: CASAENTEAFF. CDR3 nucleotides: TGTGCCAGCGCAGAGAACACTGAAGCTTTCTTT.

The CDR3 here is CASNEGVPYNEQFF. DNA of the CDR3: TGTGCCAGCAACGAGGGAGTGCCCTACAATGAGCAGTTCTTC. The chain employs TRBV9 and TRBJ2-1; possibly TRBD2 for D (5 bases). With 6 bases removed from V and 2 bases from J, the gap between germline ends came to 12 bases. The germline gives CDR1 SGDLS, CDR2 YYNGEE. The CDR3 is 14 amino acids.

This clone was seen only a few times. The V and J genes are TRBV5-1 and TRBJ2-2, with TRBD2 identical over 10 bases. There are 16 residues in the CDR3. Germline V gene data show CDR1 as SGHRS and CDR2 as YFSETQ. With 4 bases clipped from V and 5 bases from J, the junction kept 8 bases outside the gene matches. CDR3: CASSPPTSGKTGELFF. In DNA, the CDR3 is TGCGCCAGCAGCCCCCCAACTAGCGGGAAAACCGGGGAGCTGTTTTTT.